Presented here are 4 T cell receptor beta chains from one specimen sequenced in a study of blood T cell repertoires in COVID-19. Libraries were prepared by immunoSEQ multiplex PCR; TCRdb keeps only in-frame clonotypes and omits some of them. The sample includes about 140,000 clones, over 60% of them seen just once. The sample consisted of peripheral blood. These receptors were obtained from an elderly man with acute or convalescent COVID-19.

In nucleotides, the CDR3 is TGTGCCACCGAACAGGGCCACACAGATACGCAGTATTTT. Amino acids: CATEQGHTDTQYF. The chain carries TRBV15 and TRBJ2-3; D possibly corresponds to TRBD1 (6 bases). The germline V and J ends were trimmed by 8 bases and 2 bases, with 11 bases remaining between them. CDR3 length: 13 residues. Looked up from germline, CDR1 is LNHNV and CDR2 is YYDKDF (reference sequence). Full variable domain (outside the CDR3, taken from reference TRBV15 and TRBJ2-3): DAMVIQNPRYQVTQFGKPVTLSCSQTLNHNVMYWYQQKSSQAPKLLFHYYDKDFNNEADTPDNFQSRRPNTSFCFLDIRSPGLGDTAMYLCATEQGHTDTQYFGPGTRLTVL.

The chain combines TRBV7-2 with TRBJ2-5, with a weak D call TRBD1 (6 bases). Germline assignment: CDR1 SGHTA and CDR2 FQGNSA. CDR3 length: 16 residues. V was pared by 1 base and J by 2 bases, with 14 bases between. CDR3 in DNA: TGTGCCAGCAGCTTAGGTGCAGGGGCGCGGCAAGAGACCCAGTACTTC. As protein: CASSLGAGARQETQYF.

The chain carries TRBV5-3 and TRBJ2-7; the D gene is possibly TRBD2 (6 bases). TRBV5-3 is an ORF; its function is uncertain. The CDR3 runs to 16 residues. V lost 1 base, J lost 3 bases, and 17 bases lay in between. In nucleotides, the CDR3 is TGTGCCAGAAGCTTGCTGAGGGACCGGGAGCTCTACGAGCAGTACTTC. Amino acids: CARSLLRDRELYEQYF.

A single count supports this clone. As DNA, the CDR3 is TGTGCCATCAGTCAGGGTAACGAGCAGTACTTC. Its protein product is CAISQGNEQYF. The V and J genes are TRBV10-3 and TRBJ2-7; the D gene is possibly TRBD1 (5 bases). Germline CDR1 ENHRY, CDR2 SYGVKD. Trimming removed 5 bases from V and 5 bases from J, with 7 bases in between. This CDR3 comprises 11 residues.